The 3 T cell receptor beta chains listed next were all sequenced from one sample in a study of control samples from healthy donors and cancer patients. Clones were sequenced by immunoSEQ multiplex PCR, and TCRdb holds only the in-frame ones, with some missing. Of tens of thousands of clones in the sample, about 91% were seen once. The sequenced material came from PBMCs. The receptors were sampled from a woman aged 40 to 55 with head and neck cancer.

The chain carries TRBV29-1 and TRBJ2-1; D possibly corresponds to TRBD2 (5 bases). The CDR3 runs to 13 residues. The V and J ends lost 5 bases and 0 bases respectively, with 8 bases between them. Germline values: CDR1 SQVTM, CDR2 ANQGSEA. This CDR3 reads CSVTTSSYNEQFF. CDR3 nucleotides: TGCAGCGTTACTACTAGCTCCTACAATGAGCAGTTCTTC.

The gene calls are TRBV5-1 and TRBJ1-1; D gene ambiguous. CDR3 length: 14 residues. Trimming left V 5 bases short and J 6 bases short, with 17 bases between. In germline, CDR1 is SGHRS, CDR2 YFSETQ. The CDR3 region is CASSRTLDLAEAFF. The DNA of the CDR3 is TGCGCCAGCAGTCGGACCCTTGATTTGGCTGAAGCTTTCTTT.

This sequence joins TRBV4-1 and TRBJ2-3, with 7 bases aligning to TRBD2. This CDR3 has 16 amino acids. J was trimmed by 0 bases and V by 7 bases; bases with no gene match: 10. CDR1 MGHRA and CDR2 YSYEKL come from the germline V gene. The CDR3 coding sequence is TGCGCCAGCACCCCGGCTAGCGGATCTAGCACAGATACGCAGTATTTT. Its translation is CASTPASGSSTDTQYF.